This is a list of T cell receptor beta chains from one sample in a study of CD8 T cells in Susac syndrome. In TCRdb, the immunoSEQ multiplex PCR reads were re-called with MiXCR into one record per CDR3 protein. The sample lists some 160,000 distinct CDR3 sequences, 92% occurring once. The sample consisted of CD4+ T cells from PBMCs. All receptors come from a human donor in good health. Each CDR3 is given with its conserved first and last residue. A D gene is named only where the DNA matches it firmly. Clone size is given for some rows only: seen once, a few or many times, or a class if the clone is expanded.

clone_size,v_call,d_call,j_call,cdr3_aa,cdr3_nt
-,TRBV15,-,TRBJ2-1,CATSRDRLGGFF,TGTGCCACCAGCAGAGATCGGCTCGGGGGGTTCTTC
-,TRBV20-1,-,TRBJ2-1,CSARSEGGVGEQFF,TGCAGTGCTAGATCTGAGGGTGGGGTGGGTGAGCAGTTCTTC
-,TRBV7-2,-,TRBJ2-7,CASSFGGTSSYEQYF,TGTGCCAGCAGCTTTGGTGGGACTTCCTCCTACGAGCAGTACTTC
once,TRBV28,-,TRBJ2-2,CASSPGVGANTGELFF,TGTGCCAGCAGCCCAGGGGTGGGGGCGAACACCGGGGAGCTGTTTTTT
-,TRBV5-4,TRBD1,TRBJ2-1,CASSGTQGYNEQFF,TGTGCCAGCAGCGGAACACAGGGGTACAATGAGCAGTTCTTC
-,TRBV5-1,TRBD1,TRBJ1-2,CASSSTPGQGQELVGYTF,TGCGCCAGCAGCTCTACCCCGGGACAGGGGCAGGAATTGGTTGGCTACACCTTC
-,TRBV28,TRBD2,TRBJ2-5,CASSPPGGTETQYF,TGTGCCAGCAGTCCCCCCGGGGGGACGGAGACCCAGTACTTC
few,TRBV2,-,TRBJ2-6,CASSDDAGANVLTF,TGTGCCAGCAGTGACGACGCTGGGGCCAACGTCCTGACTTTC
-,TRBV7-2,-,TRBJ2-7,CASSVGTSLYEQYF,TGTGCCAGCAGCGTGGGGACAAGCCTCTACGAGCAGTACTTC
-,TRBV13,TRBD1,TRBJ2-5,CASSRARGLQETQYF,TGTGCCAGCAGCAGGGCGAGGGGGCTCCAAGAGACCCAGTACTTC
-,TRBV20-1,-,TRBJ1-2,CSARGSEVGDGYTF,TGCAGTGCTAGAGGCTCAGAAGTCGGCGATGGCTACACCTTC
-,TRBV6-5,-,TRBJ2-2,CASSPFSNTGELFF,TGTGCCAGCAGCCCCTTTTCGAACACCGGGGAGCTGTTTTTT
-,TRBV5-4,-,TRBJ2-2,CASSARVGGELFF,TGTGCCAGCAGCGCCCGCGTTGGGGGGGAGCTGTTTTTT
few,TRBV10-2,-,TRBJ2-7,CASSPDIYEQYF,TGCGCCAGCAGTCCGGACATCTACGAGCAGTACTTC
once,TRBV7-9,-,TRBJ2-7,CASSSDTYEQYF,TGTGCCAGCAGCTCCGACACCTACGAGCAGTACTTC
-,TRBV5-1,TRBD1,TRBJ2-2,CASSKGQASTGELFF,TGCGCCAGCAGCAAAGGACAGGCTTCCACCGGGGAGCTGTTTTTT
-,TRBV20-1,-,TRBJ2-7,CSASPRGTQTYEQYF,TGCAGTGCTAGTCCTCGCGGGACTCAAACCTACGAGCAGTACTTC
-,TRBV20-1,-,TRBJ2-1,CSARGPGPRSYNEQFF,TGCAGTGCTAGAGGCCCGGGACCCCGCTCCTACAATGAGCAGTTCTTC
once,TRBV30,-,TRBJ1-2,CAWSALTATNYGYTF,TGTGCCTGGAGTGCACTGACGGCAACTAACTATGGCTACACCTTC
-,TRBV10-3,TRBD2,TRBJ2-5,CAIKGGAGETQYF,TGTGCCATCAAGGGAGGGGCAGGGGAGACCCAGTACTTC
-,TRBV10-1,-,TRBJ2-2,CASSKGYVAGELFF,TGCGCCAGCAGCAAGGGATATGTGGCCGGGGAGCTGTTTTTT
-,TRBV19,TRBD2,TRBJ2-3,CASTPLGGGTDTQYF,TGTGCCAGTACCCCGTTGGGCGGGGGGACAGATACGCAGTATTTT
-,TRBV19,-,TRBJ1-2,CASSGTPYTDGYTF,TGTGCCAGTAGCGGAACACCCTATACGGATGGCTACACCTTC
-,TRBV7-9,-,TRBJ1-2,CASSRDSRPGYTF,TGTGCCAGCAGCCGCGACAGCCGTCCTGGCTACACCTTC
-,TRBV5-1,TRBD2,TRBJ2-3,CATNTAGGEDTQYF,TGCGCCACCAACACGGCGGGGGGAGAAGATACGCAGTATTTT
-,TRBV20-1,-,TRBJ1-1,CSASSIGRWTEAFF,TGCAGTGCTTCCAGTATAGGGAGATGGACTGAAGCTTTCTTT
-,TRBV5-1,TRBD2,TRBJ2-3,CASRNSGVHADTQYF,TGCGCCAGCAGAAATAGCGGGGTCCATGCAGATACGCAGTATTTT
-,TRBV4-1,TRBD2,TRBJ2-7,CASSQGGRTSGRASYEQYF,TGCGCCAGCAGCCAAGGGGGGAGGACTAGCGGGAGGGCCTCCTACGAGCAGTACTTC
-,TRBV28,-,TRBJ2-6,CASNRGGVGANVLTF,TGTGCCAGCAACCGAGGGGGGGTCGGGGCCAACGTCCTGACTTTC
-,TRBV28,TRBD1,TRBJ2-5,CASSLLVGTGVETQYF,TGTGCCAGCAGTTTATTGGTTGGGACAGGGGTAGAGACCCAGTACTTC
-,TRBV7-2,TRBD2,TRBJ2-2,CASSFTSGGSGELFF,TGTGCCAGCAGCTTTACTAGCGGGGGCTCCGGGGAGCTGTTTTTT
-,TRBV11-2,TRBD1,TRBJ1-1,CASSLRIDRVEAFF,TGTGCCAGCAGCTTAAGGATTGACAGGGTGGAAGCTTTCTTT
-,TRBV5-1,TRBD2,TRBJ2-7,CASSSSQLAGADEQYF,TGCGCCAGCAGCTCCTCCCAGCTAGCGGGAGCGGACGAGCAGTACTTC
-,TRBV18,-,TRBJ1-5,CASSPGTDQPQHF,TGTGCCAGCTCACCCGGGACGGATCAGCCCCAGCATTTT
-,TRBV14,-,TRBJ2-7,CASSQAGTNALGYEQYF,TGTGCCAGCAGCCAAGCCGGGACAAATGCCCTAGGGTACGAGCAGTACTTC
-,TRBV6-6,-,TRBJ2-2,CASSYGQSSNTGELFF,TGTGCCAGCAGTTACGGACAGAGCTCGAACACCGGGGAGCTGTTTTTT
-,TRBV11-2,-,TRBJ2-1,CASSLTRGNEQFF,TGTGCCAGCAGCTTAACCCGGGGGAATGAGCAGTTCTTC
-,TRBV18,-,TRBJ1-5,CASSPGVEVPQHF,TGTGCCAGCTCACCGGGTGTAGAAGTGCCCCAGCATTTT
-,TRBV6-1,-,TRBJ2-3,CASTERPAPTDTQYF,TGTGCCAGCACCGAGCGGCCAGCGCCCACAGATACGCAGTATTTT
-,TRBV5-1,-,TRBJ1-1,CASSSQTDANTEAFF,TGCGCCAGCAGCTCCCAGACAGATGCGAACACTGAAGCTTTCTTT
-,TRBV18,-,TRBJ2-7,CASSLIDSYEQYF,TGTGCCAGCTCACTAATAGACAGCTACGAGCAGTACTTC
-,TRBV29-1,-,TRBJ2-3,CSGGGQGGGTDTQYF,TGCAGCGGTGGGGGCCAGGGGGGCGGCACAGATACGCAGTATTTT
-,TRBV27,-,TRBJ2-7,CASSLYGRTSYEQYF,TGTGCCAGCAGTTTATACGGACGCACCTCCTACGAGCAGTACTTC
-,TRBV6-1,TRBD1,TRBJ2-6,CASRTDRGSGANVLTF,TGTGCCAGCAGGACAGACAGGGGGTCTGGGGCCAACGTCCTGACTTTC
few,TRBV2,TRBD2,TRBJ2-7,CASTPGLAASYEQYF,TGTGCCAGCACCCCCGGACTAGCGGCGTCCTACGAGCAGTACTTC
-,TRBV29-1,-,TRBJ2-5,CSVVVRRETQYF,TGCAGCGTTGTAGTAAGGAGGGAGACCCAGTACTTC
once,TRBV7-2,-,TRBJ1-3,CASSLTDFSGNTIYF,TGTGCCAGCAGCTTAACGGACTTCTCTGGAAACACCATATATTTT
-,TRBV11-3,TRBD1,TRBJ2-3,CASSLDFGDSHRTDTQYF,TGTGCCAGCAGCTTAGACTTCGGGGACAGCCACAGGACAGATACGCAGTATTTT
-,TRBV9,-,TRBJ2-3,CASSVRTEAPPQYF,TGTGCCAGCAGCGTGCGAACTGAGGCGCCGCCGCAGTATTTT
-,TRBV27,-,TRBJ2-2,CASTLYKNTGELFF,TGTGCCAGCACTTTGTACAAGAACACCGGGGAGCTGTTTTTT